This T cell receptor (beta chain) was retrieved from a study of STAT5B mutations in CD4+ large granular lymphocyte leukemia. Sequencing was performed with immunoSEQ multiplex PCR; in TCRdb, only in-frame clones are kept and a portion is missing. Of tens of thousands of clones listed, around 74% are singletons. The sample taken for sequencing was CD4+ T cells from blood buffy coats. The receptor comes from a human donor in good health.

In DNA, the CDR3 is TGTGCCAGTAGTATCTCCCAGTTCGGGGAGCTGTTTTTT. It translates to CASSISQFGELFF. The chain uses TRBV19 and TRBJ2-2; no definite D call. V lost 3 bases, J lost 7 bases, and 9 bases lay in between. CDR3 size: 13 residues. Germline V gene lookup returns CDR1 LNHDA and CDR2 SQIVND (reference sequence). Filled out from reference TRBV19 and TRBJ2-2, the complete variable domain reads DGGITQSPKYLFRKEGQNVTLSCEQNLNHDAMYWYRQDPGQGLRLIYYSQIVNDFQKGDIAEGYSVSREKKESFPLTVTSAQKNPTAFYLCASSISQFGELFFGEGSRLTVL.